Listed below are T cell receptor beta chains from one sample, sequenced in a study of T cells after yellow fever vaccination. TCRdb passed the 5' RACE reads through MiXCR, listing each CDR3 protein once. Here the sample spans more than 350,000 distinct CDR3 sequences, more than 9% being singletons. Sequenced here: PBMCs, sampled on the day of the first yellow fever vaccination. These receptors were collected from a man between 18 and 35 years old who received the YFV17D yellow fever vaccine. CDR3s include the opening cysteine and the closing phenylalanine or tryptophan. Each record gives: clone size, D gene, V gene, J gene, CDR3 DNA, CDR3 protein. A D gene is named only where the DNA matches it firmly. Expanded clones get a size class; other rows say once, few or many, or leave the size out.

NA	NA	TRBV30	TRBJ2-3	TGTGCCTGGAGTGGGAGCGGCGAGAACACAGATACGCAGTATTTT	CAWSGSGENTDTQYF
NA	TRBD2	TRBV18	TRBJ2-1	TGTGCCAGCTCACCCTCGGGACTAGCGGGGGGTAATGAGCAGTTCTTC	CASSPSGLAGGNEQFF
few	NA	TRBV5-1	TRBJ1-1	TGCGCCAGCAGCGAGCCAAAGGGACCTAGCGACACTGAAGCTTTCTTT	CASSEPKGPSDTEAFF
few	NA	TRBV20-1	TRBJ1-6	TGCAGTGCTATCGAGACAGCGGATTCACCCCTCCACTTT	CSAIETADSPLHF
NA	TRBD1	TRBV2	TRBJ1-2	TGTGCCAGCAAGTTAAGGACAGGGATCGGCTATGGCTACACCTTC	CASKLRTGIGYGYTF
few	NA	TRBV30	TRBJ2-2	TGTGCCTGGGCCCGCGGGGGCTTCGACACCGGGGAGCTGTTTTTT	CAWARGGFDTGELFF
few	NA	TRBV20-1	TRBJ1-1	TGCAGTGCTAGTACAGGTGCTGAAGCTTTCTTT	CSASTGAEAFF
few	TRBD1	TRBV12-3/TRBV12-4	TRBJ2-7	TGTGCCAGCAGTGGCCCCGGGACAGGAGACTACGAGCAGTACTTC	CASSGPGTGDYEQYF
few	TRBD2	TRBV18	TRBJ2-1	TGTGCCAGCTCACCACCGGGACTAGCGGGGGGTAAGCAGTTCTTC	CASSPPGLAGGKQFF
NA	NA	TRBV7-2	TRBJ1-6	TGTGCCAGCAGGCCGAAGACATTTCCTTCACCCCTCCACTTT	CASRPKTFPSPLHF
few	NA	TRBV7-2	TRBJ2-3	TGTGCCAGCAGCTTAGGGGGCTTTTGGGACACAGATACGCAGTATTTT	CASSLGGFWDTDTQYF
few	NA	TRBV6-5	TRBJ2-2	TGTGCCAGCAGTTACTCGAGACTTGGTTCAGGGGACACCGGGGAGCTGTTTTTT	CASSYSRLGSGDTGELFF
few	NA	TRBV25-1	TRBJ2-7	TGTGCCAGCAGTGAATATACTCGCGAGCAGTACTTC	CASSEYTREQYF
many	NA	TRBV12-3/TRBV12-4	TRBJ1-2	TGTGCCAGCAGCTTGAGTGGCTCAAACTATGGCTACACCTTC	CASSLSGSNYGYTF
few	TRBD2	TRBV11-1	TRBJ2-1	TGTGCCAGCAGCCCGACCTCCCGACTAGCGGGTGAGCAGTTCTTC	CASSPTSRLAGEQFF